Presented here are 11 T cell receptor beta chains from one specimen sequenced in a study of blood T cell repertoires in COVID-19. Sequencing used immunoSEQ multiplex PCR; TCRdb keeps in-frame clones, though not all of them. The table lists a few hundred thousand clones, almost 90% of them singletons. Sequencing used peripheral blood. Receptors were obtained from a woman aged 30 to 39 with COVID-19, enrolled during active disease.

The rearrangement uses TRBV30 and TRBJ1-1; D gene uncertain. The V end was cut by 1 base, the J end by 1 base, with 10 bases between. Germline assignment: CDR1 GTSNPN and CDR2 SVGIG (reference sequence). The CDR3 runs 14 residues. CDR3 residues: CAWSDPPGNTEAFF. CDR3 nucleotides: TGTGCCTGGAGTGACCCCCCGGGGAACACTGAAGCTTTCTTT.

This clone is a singleton in its sample. This chain connects TRBV4-1 to TRBJ1-5; tentative D call: TRBD1 (5 bases). Trimming removed 4 bases from V and 5 bases from J, with 12 bases in between. Germline CDR1 and CDR2: MGHRA and YSYEKL. The CDR3 is 14 amino acids. The CDR3 protein is CASSLQLGDQPQHF. The CDR3 coding sequence is TGCGCCAGCAGCCTACAGCTAGGGGATCAGCCCCAGCATTTT.

This chain links TRBV7-2 with TRBJ1-6, with 9 bases matching TRBD1. The CDR3 has 15 residues. From germline, CDR1 is SGHTA and CDR2 FQGNSA. After removal of 3 bases from V and 6 bases from J, the junction contained 3 bases not matched to a gene. The CDR3, as DNA: TGTGCCAGCAGCTTTACAGGGGGCGTTAATTCACCCCTCCACTTT. This encodes CASSFTGGVNSPLHF.

The V and J genes are TRBV6-1 and TRBJ2-7; D possibly corresponds to TRBD1 (7 bases). There are 16 residues in the CDR3. Trimming shortened V by 4 bases and J by 4 bases, and 20 bases separated the two germline ends. Germline CDR1 is MNHNS and CDR2 is SASEGT. Here the CDR3 DNA reads TGTGCCAGCAGTGGCGGGACAGCCAACCGGCTATACGAGCAGTACTTC. Amino acid sequence: CASSGGTANRLYEQYF.

J is TRBJ2-7 and V is TRBV6-1; possible D gene TRBD1, 6 bases. V lost 2 bases and J lost 0, with 11 bases in between. The CDR3 consists of 15 residues. Germline loops: CDR1 MNHNS, CDR2 SASEGT. The CDR3, as DNA: TGTGCCAGCAGTGAATATTACAGGGACTCCTACGAGCAGTACTTC. Amino acid sequence: CASSEYYRDSYEQYF.

The chain uses TRBV2 and TRBJ2-3; 10 bases fit TRBD2. The V gene's germline CDR1 is SNHLY and CDR2 FYNNEI. The CDR3 sequence is 15 residues long. V lost 6 bases and J lost 0; bases outside the gene matches: 3. The CDR3 sequence is CASRRLAGSTDTQYF. The DNA of the CDR3 is TGTGCCAGCAGGAGACTAGCGGGTAGCACAGATACGCAGTATTTT.

This rearrangement joins TRBV11-2 to TRBJ2-3, with 7 bases aligning to TRBD2. The germline V gene encodes CDR1 SGHAT and CDR2 FQNNGV. This CDR3 spans 13 amino acids. V shed 1 base and J 5 bases; nucleotides not matched to a gene: 0. This CDR3 is CASSLAGGDTQYF. The CDR3 DNA reads as TGTGCCAGCAGCTTAGCGGGAGGAGATACGCAGTATTTT. Full variable domain (remainder filled in from reference TRBV11-2 and TRBJ2-3): EAGVAQSPRYKIIEKRQSVAFWCNPISGHATLYWYQQILGQGPKLLIQFQNNGVVDDSQLPKDRFSAERLKGVDSTLKIQPAKLEDSAVYLCASSLAGGDTQYFGPGTRLTVL.

The chain is built from TRBV10-1 and TRBJ1-1, with no clear D. This CDR3 comprises 14 residues. Trimming shortened V by 2 bases and J by 5 bases, and 12 bases separated the two germline ends. Germline CDR1 WNHNN, CDR2 SYGVQD (reference sequence). The CDR3 nucleotides read TGCGCCAGCAGTGAGGTTAGGAGAACAACTGAAGCTTTCTTT. Translation gives CASSEVRRTTEAFF.

V gene TRBV11-2 combines with J gene TRBJ1-1; D might be TRBD1 (6 bases). This CDR3 contains 17 residues. Germline V gene data show CDR1 as SGHAT and CDR2 as FQNNGV. With 0 bases removed from V and 0 bases from J, the gap between germline ends came to 14 bases. The CDR3 spells CASSLEFGGALNTEAFF. The CDR3 region has the DNA TGTGCCAGCAGCTTAGAATTTGGGGGGGCCCTGAACACTGAAGCTTTCTTT.

V usage is TRBV5-1 and J usage is TRBJ2-7, with D perhaps matching TRBD2 (6 bases). Per the germline V gene, CDR1 is SGHRS and CDR2 is YFSETQ. The CDR3 runs to 16 residues. The V gene lost 0 bases and the J gene lost 2 bases, with 15 bases spanning the gap. CDR3 region: CASSLEGGTKTYEQYF. CDR3 in DNA: TGCGCCAGCAGCTTGGAGGGCGGGACCAAAACCTACGAGCAGTACTTC.

V usage is TRBV27 and J usage is TRBJ2-1; 8 nucleotides agree with TRBD2. CDR1 and CDR2 from the germline V gene are MNHEY and SMNVEV (reference sequence). This CDR3 region has 15 residues. Trimming at V came to 8 bases and at J to 6 bases, leaving 12 bases not matched to a gene. Here the CDR3 reads CASRGGEVIGNEQFF. In DNA form, the CDR3 reads TGTGCCAGCCGGGGGGGGGAAGTTATAGGCAATGAGCAGTTCTTC.